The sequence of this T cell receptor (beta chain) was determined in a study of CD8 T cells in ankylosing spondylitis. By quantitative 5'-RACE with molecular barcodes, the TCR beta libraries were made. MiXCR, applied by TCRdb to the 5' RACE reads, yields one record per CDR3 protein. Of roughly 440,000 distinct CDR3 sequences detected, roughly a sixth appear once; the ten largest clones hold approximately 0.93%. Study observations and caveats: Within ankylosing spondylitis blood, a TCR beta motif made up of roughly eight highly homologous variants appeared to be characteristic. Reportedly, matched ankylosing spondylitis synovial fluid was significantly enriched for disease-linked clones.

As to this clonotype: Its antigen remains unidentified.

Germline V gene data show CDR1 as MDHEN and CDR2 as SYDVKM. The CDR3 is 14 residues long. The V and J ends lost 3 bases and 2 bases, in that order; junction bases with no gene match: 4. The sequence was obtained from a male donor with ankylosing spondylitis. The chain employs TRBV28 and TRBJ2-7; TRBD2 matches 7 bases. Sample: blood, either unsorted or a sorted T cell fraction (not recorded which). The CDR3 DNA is TGTGCCAGCAGTTTCCAGCGGGGTACCTACGAGCAGTACTTC. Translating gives CASSFQRGTYEQYF.